This passage covers 17 T cell receptor beta chains from one sample sequenced in a study of somatic mutations in cytotoxic T cells in rheumatoid arthritis. Generated by immunoSEQ multiplex PCR, the TCRdb table keeps only in-frame clones and is missing some. The sample shows more than 25,000 clones, roughly 80% of them seen only once. The sample comprised CD8+ T cells sorted from blood. These receptors were taken from a man aged 45 to 65 in good health.

The J gene is TRBJ2-1, the V gene TRBV11-3; the D call may be TRBD1 or TRBD2 (5 bases each). There are 16 residues in the CDR3. Trimming cost V 0 bases and J 3 bases, with 12 bases left between them. CDR1 is SGHNT and CDR2 is YENEEA in the germline V gene. CDR3 protein: CASSLDRGGNYNEQFF. The DNA of the CDR3 is TGTGCCAGCAGCTTAGATCGGGGCGGTAACTACAATGAGCAGTTCTTC.

The table lists this clone with a few counts. The chain couples TRBV4-1 to TRBJ1-1; no clear D gene. V was trimmed by 0 bases and J by 6 bases, leaving 8 bases between them. CDR1 is MGHRA and CDR2 is YSYEKL in the germline V gene. The CDR3 extends over 13 amino acids. CDR3 sequence reads: CASSQDRASEAFF. CDR3 DNA: TGCGCCAGCAGCCAAGACCGAGCCTCTGAAGCTTTCTTT.

The chain is built from TRBV4-2 and TRBJ2-3; unclear D gene. CDR3 length: 12 residues. CDR1 and CDR2 from the germline V gene are LGHNA and YNFKEQ. Trimming took 2 bases from V and 3 from J, leaving 3 bases between them. The CDR3 region has the DNA TGTGCCAGCAGCCAAACTACAGATACGCAGTATTTT. Translating gives CASSQTTDTQYF.

This rearrangement joins TRBV2 to TRBJ1-4, with 8 bases identical to TRBD1. This CDR3 contains 16 residues. V lost 7 bases, J lost 6 bases, and 13 bases stayed unmatched. Germline loops: CDR1 SNHLY, CDR2 FYNNEI. CDR3 DNA: TGTGCCAGCAAACCGGGACAGGACGGTGGACATGAAAAACTGTTTTTT. This encodes CASKPGQDGGHEKLFF.

The genes are TRBV2 and TRBJ2-6; tentatively, D is TRBD1 (5 bases). V was cut by 8 bases and J by 0 bases, with 20 bases left in between. CDR1 is SNHLY, CDR2 FYNNEI, per germline. The CDR3 has 18 residues. The CDR3 DNA follows: TGTGCCAGCCTTCGACAGCCAATATCGACCTCTGGGGCCAACGTCCTGACTTTC. Its translation is CASLRQPISTSGANVLTF. Supplemented by reference TRBV2 and TRBJ2-6, the full variable domain reads EPEVTQTPSHQVTQMGQEVILRCVPISNHLYFYWYRQILGQKVEFLVSFYNNEISEKSEIFDDQFSVERPDGSNFTLKIRSTKLEDSAMYFCASLRQPISTSGANVLTFGAGSRLTVL.

The CDR3 region has the DNA TGCGCCAGCAGCCGCATCTCGGGACTAGCGGGGCATACGTACGAGCAGTACTTC. It encodes CASSRISGLAGHTYEQYF. V gene TRBV4-1 combines with J gene TRBJ2-7; TRBD2 matches at 13 bases. With 4 bases clipped from V and 4 bases from J, the junction kept 13 bases outside the gene matches. The CDR3 consists of 18 residues. Germline V gene lookup returns CDR1 MGHRA and CDR2 YSYEKL.

A few counts support this clone. The gene calls are TRBV6-1 and TRBJ2-7, with D possibly matching TRBD1 (5 bases). CDR1 and CDR2 from the germline V gene are MNHNS and SASEGT. CDR3 size: 13 residues. Deletions cut 1 base from V and 3 bases from J, with 7 bases between. CDR3 amino acids: CASSEGQNYEQYF. The CDR3, as DNA: TGTGCCAGCAGTGAAGGACAGAACTACGAGCAGTACTTC.

The count of this clone is one. The chain uses TRBV5-1 and TRBJ1-1; TRBD1 is a possible D gene (5 bases). Germline values: CDR1 SGHRS, CDR2 YFSETQ. V was pared by 4 bases and J by 0 bases, with 13 bases between. The CDR3 contains 15 residues. CDR3 loop: CASSPGRIMNTEAFF. The CDR3 coding sequence is TGCGCCAGCAGCCCGGGACGGATTATGAACACTGAAGCTTTCTTT.

The chain is built from TRBV11-2 and TRBJ2-5; 8 bases fit TRBD2. The length of the CDR3 is 16 residues. Losses at the gene ends were 1 base for V and 4 bases for J; bases not matched to a gene: 8. CDR1 SGHAT and CDR2 FQNNGV come from the germline V gene. CDR3 in DNA: TGTGCCAGCAGCTTAGTCCAGCGGGAGTTTGGAGAGACCCAGTACTTC. This encodes CASSLVQREFGETQYF.

The V gene is TRBV13, the J gene TRBJ2-1; D might be TRBD2 (5 bases). Trimming removed 4 bases at V and 7 bases at J, with 8 bases between. The V gene's germline CDR1 is PRHDT and CDR2 FYEKMQ (reference sequence). This CDR3 has 12 amino acids. The CDR3 sequence is CASSSRGNEQFF. DNA for the CDR3: TGTGCCAGCAGCTCCCGAGGGAATGAGCAGTTCTTC.

The rearrangement links TRBV7-6 to TRBJ1-1, with 11 positions matching TRBD1. The V and J ends lost 5 bases and 5 bases, in that order; junction bases with no gene match: 7. CDR1 is SGHVS and CDR2 is FNYEAQ in the germline V gene. This CDR3 comprises 15 residues. The CDR3 loop reads CASSLGQGAVTEAFF. CDR3 nucleotide sequence: TGTGCCAGCAGCCTCGGACAGGGGGCGGTTACTGAAGCTTTCTTT.

This clone was detected only a few times. The genes are TRBV27 and TRBJ2-7, with D possibly being TRBD2 (6 bases). Between the trimmed V and J ends, which lost 5 bases and 2 bases, there was a span of 22 bases. This CDR3 is 17 amino acids long. Germline V gene sequence: CDR1 MNHEY, CDR2 SMNVEV (reference sequence). CDR3: CASSPWARGSRAYEQYF. In nucleotides, the CDR3 is TGTGCCAGCAGTCCCTGGGCCCGGGGGAGTAGGGCCTACGAGCAGTACTTC.

This sequence joins TRBV4-1 and TRBJ2-1, with D possibly TRBD2 on 5 matching bases. The V and J ends lost 1 base and 5 bases respectively, with 12 bases between them. The CDR3 runs 15 residues. CDR1 and CDR2 (germline): MGHRA, YSYEKL. This CDR3 reads CASSQGLYENNEQFF. The CDR3 DNA sequence: TGCGCCAGCAGCCAAGGACTATACGAAAACAATGAGCAGTTCTTC.

The rearrangement joins TRBV5-6 to TRBJ2-7; D gene unclear. CDR3 size: 11 residues. Trimming cost V 2 bases and J 4 bases, with 4 bases left between them. Germline assignment: CDR1 SGHDT and CDR2 YYEEEE. The DNA for the CDR3 is TGTGCCAGCAGCTTTGGGTACGAGCAGTACTTC. Amino acid sequence: CASSFGYEQYF.

This clone turned up a few times. This chain uses TRBV27 with TRBJ2-1, with 10 positions matching TRBD2. After removal of 2 bases from V and 6 bases from J, the junction contained 4 bases not matched to a gene. This CDR3 is 15 amino acids long. Germline V gene lookup returns CDR1 MNHEY and CDR2 SMNVEV (reference sequence). The CDR3 sequence: CASSLQTSGRNEQFF. DNA for the CDR3: TGTGCCAGCAGTTTACAGACTAGCGGGCGCAATGAGCAGTTCTTC.

The chain uses TRBV6-5 and TRBJ2-1, with TRBD2 matching over 12 bases. Germline CDR1 MNHEY, CDR2 SVGAGI. CDR3 length: 15 residues. Germline trimming cut 4 bases from V and 9 bases from J; bases unmatched to any gene: 7. CDR3 in amino acids: CASSFWTSGIPEQFF. DNA of the CDR3: TGTGCCAGCAGTTTCTGGACTAGCGGGATCCCTGAGCAGTTCTTC.

J is TRBJ1-2 and V is TRBV9; TRBD1 might be the D (6 bases). The CDR3 loop spans 10 amino acids. Trimming took off 7 bases at V and 7 bases at J, with 8 bases between the two ends. The germline V gene encodes CDR1 SGDLS and CDR2 YYNGEE. This CDR3 reads CASRGGGYTF. CDR3 DNA sequence: TGTGCCAGCCGAGGGGGTGGCTACACCTTC.